The rows below give T cell receptor beta chains drawn from one sample of a study of T cells after yellow fever vaccination. A single record per CDR3 protein comes from TCRdb applying MiXCR to the 5' RACE reads. The sample shows roughly 62,000 distinct CDR3 sequences, about 6.6% of them seen only once. Material: CD8+ T cells sorted from PBMCs, obtained on the day of the first yellow fever vaccination. Receptor source: a man aged 18 to 30 who received the YFV17D yellow fever vaccine. Both conserved end residues are part of each CDR3. D genes are given only for firm matches. Rows may omit the clone size; those that give it use once, few, many or a size class.

17	TRBJ2-3	TRBV6-5	TRBD2	many	CASSSLAAGGPKDTQYF	TGTGCCAGCAGCTCGCTAGCAGCGGGGGGGCCGAAAGATACGCAGTATTTT
14	TRBJ2-5	TRBV27	TRBD2	NA	CASRTGGGQETQYF	TGTGCCAGCAGGACGGGGGGAGGCCAAGAGACCCAGTACTTC
14	TRBJ2-3	TRBV9	NA	few	CASSMYSDTDTQYF	TGTGCCAGCAGCATGTATTCGGACACAGATACGCAGTATTTT
17	TRBJ2-4	TRBV3-1	NA	few	CASSQEGEGMTKNIQYF	TGTGCCAGCAGCCAAGAAGGTGAAGGGATGACCAAAAACATTCAGTACTTC
13	TRBJ2-1	TRBV9	TRBD2	many	CASSTSGGGEQFF	TGTGCCAGCAGCACGAGCGGGGGGGGCGAGCAGTTCTTC
15	TRBJ2-7	TRBV5-6	NA	few	CASTSEGGLDYEQYF	TGTGCCAGCACCTCGGAGGGGGGATTGGACTACGAGCAGTACTTC
15	TRBJ2-5	TRBV18	NA	many	CASSPRAGFQETQYF	TGTGCCAGCTCACCGCGGGCAGGTTTCCAAGAGACCCAGTACTTC
14	TRBJ1-4	TRBV7-9	NA	NA	CASSCDPAWEKLFF	TGTGCCAGCAGCTGTGACCCTGCTTGGGAAAAACTGTTTTTT
12	TRBJ1-5	TRBV7-9	NA	many	CASSLEPGAQHF	TGTGCCAGCAGCTTAGAACCGGGGGCCCAGCATTTT
15	TRBJ2-1	TRBV5-1	TRBD1	NA	CASSSTGSNGNEQFF	TGCGCCAGCAGCTCGACAGGGTCGAACGGGAATGAGCAGTTCTTC
11	TRBJ2-2	TRBV6-2/TRBV6-3	NA	many	CASSRSGELFF	TGTGCCAGCAGTAGGTCCGGGGAGCTGTTTTTT
15	TRBJ1-1	TRBV29-1	NA	many	CSVDPGSPANTEAFF	TGCAGCGTAGACCCGGGAAGTCCGGCGAACACTGAAGCTTTCTTT
14	TRBJ2-7	TRBV27	NA	many	CASSLLQGRYEQYF	TGTGCCAGCAGTTTACTACAGGGACGGTACGAGCAGTACTTC
15	TRBJ2-1	TRBV7-2	NA	many	CASSLLIRGWDEQFF	TGTGCCAGCAGCTTATTGATTAGGGGATGGGATGAGCAGTTCTTC
15	TRBJ2-2	TRBV15	NA	many	CATSRDRLNTGELFF	TGTGCCACCAGCAGAGACAGGCTGAACACCGGGGAGCTGTTTTTT